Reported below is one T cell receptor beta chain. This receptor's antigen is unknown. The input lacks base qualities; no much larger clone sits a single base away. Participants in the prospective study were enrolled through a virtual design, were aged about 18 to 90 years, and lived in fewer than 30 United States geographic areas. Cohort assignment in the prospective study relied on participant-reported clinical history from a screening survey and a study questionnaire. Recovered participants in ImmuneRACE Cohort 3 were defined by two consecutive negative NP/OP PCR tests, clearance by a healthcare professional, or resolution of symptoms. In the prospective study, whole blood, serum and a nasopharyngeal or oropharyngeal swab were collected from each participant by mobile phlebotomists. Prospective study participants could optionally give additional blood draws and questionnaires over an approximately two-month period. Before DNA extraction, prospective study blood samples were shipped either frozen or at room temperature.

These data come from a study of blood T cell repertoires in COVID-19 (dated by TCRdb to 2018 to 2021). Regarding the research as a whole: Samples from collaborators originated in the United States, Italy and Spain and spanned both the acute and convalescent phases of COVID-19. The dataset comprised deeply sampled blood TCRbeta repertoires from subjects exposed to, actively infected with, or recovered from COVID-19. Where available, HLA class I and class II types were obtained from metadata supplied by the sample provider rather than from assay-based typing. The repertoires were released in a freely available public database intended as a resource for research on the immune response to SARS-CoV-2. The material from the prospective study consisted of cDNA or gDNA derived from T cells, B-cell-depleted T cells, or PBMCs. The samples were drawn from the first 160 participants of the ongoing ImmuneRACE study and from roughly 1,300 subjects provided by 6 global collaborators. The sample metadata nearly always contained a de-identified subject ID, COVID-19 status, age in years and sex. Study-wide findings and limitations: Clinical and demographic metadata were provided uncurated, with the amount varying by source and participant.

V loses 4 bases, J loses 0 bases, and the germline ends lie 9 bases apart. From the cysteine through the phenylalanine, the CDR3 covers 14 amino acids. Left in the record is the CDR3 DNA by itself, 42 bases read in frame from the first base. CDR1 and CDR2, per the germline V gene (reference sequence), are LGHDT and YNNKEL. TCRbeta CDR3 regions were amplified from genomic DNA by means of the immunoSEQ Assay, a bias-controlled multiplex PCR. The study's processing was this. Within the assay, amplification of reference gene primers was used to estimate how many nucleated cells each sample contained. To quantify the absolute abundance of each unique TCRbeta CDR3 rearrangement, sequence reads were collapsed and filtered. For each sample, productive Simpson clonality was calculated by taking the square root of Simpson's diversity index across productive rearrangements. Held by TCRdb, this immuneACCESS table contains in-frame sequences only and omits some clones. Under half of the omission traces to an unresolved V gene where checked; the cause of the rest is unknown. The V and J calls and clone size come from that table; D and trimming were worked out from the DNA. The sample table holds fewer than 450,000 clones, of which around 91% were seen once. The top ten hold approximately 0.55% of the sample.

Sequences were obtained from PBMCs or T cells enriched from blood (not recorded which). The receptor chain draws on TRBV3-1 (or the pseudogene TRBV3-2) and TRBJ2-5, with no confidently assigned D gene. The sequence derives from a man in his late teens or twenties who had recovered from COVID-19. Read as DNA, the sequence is TGTGCCAGCAGCCGATCAGGAAACCAAGAGACCCAGTACTTC. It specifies CASSRSGNQETQYF.